The 3 T cell receptor beta chains given below trace back to one sample, sequenced in a study of beta chain features in type 1 diabetes. Expressed TCRB transcripts were sequenced, since all the RNA that had been isolated was reverse transcribed. Sequenced by immunoSEQ multiplex PCR; TCRdb stores in-frame clones only, minus some. The sample includes around 26,000 clones, over 65% of them seen just once. Overall study findings and caveats: In all four CD4+ subsets, TCRB CDR3 length was significantly, moderately reduced in type 1 diabetes.

Their antigen targets remain unknown. Sequenced: stem cell memory CD4+ T cells from blood. These receptors all stem from a woman aged 40 to 50 with type 1 diabetes.

This chain links TRBV4-1 with TRBJ2-7; 10 bases align to TRBD1. This CDR3 contains 15 residues. Germline CDR1 reads MGHRA; CDR2 reads YSYEKL. V dropped 3 bases and J dropped 4; count of bases not matched to a gene: 6. CDR3 protein: CASSQTGGQQYEQYF. CDR3 DNA: TGCGCCAGCAGCCAGACAGGGGGCCAGCAATACGAGCAGTACTTC.

The V and J genes are TRBV7-4 and TRBJ1-2, with TRBD1 matching over 7 bases. Germline values: CDR1 SGHVT, CDR2 SQSDAQ. V shed 2 bases, J shed 4 bases, and the junction held 4 bases outside the gene matches. The CDR3 length is 14 residues. CDR3 in DNA: TGTGCCAGCAGCTTATTCCGGGACAGCTATGGCTACACCTTC. Protein sequence: CASSLFRDSYGYTF.

This clone appeared once. The chain carries TRBV28 and TRBJ1-5; a weak D match, TRBD1 (5 bases). Trimming removed 8 bases from V and 4 bases from J, with 15 bases in between. The germline V gene has CDR1 MDHEN and CDR2 SYDVKM. This CDR3 spans 14 amino acids. The CDR3 DNA reads TGTGCCAGCTTCTTGGGGGGAAATAATCAGCCCCAGCATTTT. It is translated as CASFLGGNNQPQHF.